This TCR beta chain is drawn from a study of early stage breast cancer tumors. Clones were sequenced by immunoSEQ multiplex PCR, and TCRdb holds only the in-frame ones, with some missing. The data contain approximately 52,000 clones, roughly 80% of them singletons. This clone was detected once. This receptor was taken from a person aged 50 to 59 with breast cancer. The source material was blood.

DNA for the CDR3: TGTGCCAGCAGCTTTTTCGGGAGTGAAGAGACCCAGTACTTC. It is translated as CASSFFGSEETQYF. The chain couples TRBV7-3 to TRBJ2-5, with D possibly matching TRBD2 (6 bases). The length of the CDR3 is 14 residues. The germline V and J ends were trimmed by 3 bases and 3 bases, with 11 bases remaining between them. Germline assignment: CDR1 SGHTA and CDR2 FQGTGA. The full variable domain, rest sourced from reference TRBV7-3 and TRBJ2-5, is GAGVSQTPSNKVTEKGKYVELRCDPISGHTALYWYRQSLGQGPEFLIYFQGTGAADDSGLPNDRFFAVRPEGSVSTLKIQRTERGDSAVYLCASSFFGSEETQYFGPGTRLLVL.